This section outlines one T cell receptor (beta chain) sequence together with its context. What it recognizes is unknown. TCRdb redid the calling of the RT-PCR reads with MiXCR, one entry per CDR3 protein. The sample lists more than 550,000 distinct CDR3 sequences, about 11% occurring once. The data are from a study of response to subunit inactivated influenza vaccine. General observations from the study: The authors suggested that every seasonal influenza vaccination recruits few new T cells.

The CDR3 has 15 amino acids. Germline V lookup: CDR1 LGHNA, CDR2 YSLEER. The V segment lost 1 base and the J segment 4 bases; nucleotides outside the gene matches: 6. The same sample was also studied in work on T cells expressing NK-cell markers. This second study says: A 5'RACE template switching approach incorporating UMIs was used to make TCR beta cDNA. According to the study, TCR beta repertoires originated from sorted CD3+CD56+NKG2C+, CD3+CD56+NKG2C- and CD3+CD56-NKG2C+ T cells. One of eight sequenced donors was HCMV-seronegative; the other seven were seropositive. As a fraction of CD8+ T cells, dominant NKG2C+ clonotypes reached about 1.0-7.5% in roughly 6 donors.

The sequence was collected from a man aged 45-65 years who received an inactivated influenza vaccine. This chain uses TRBV4-3 with TRBJ1-1; TRBD1 aligns across 7 bases. Sequences were derived from PBMCs from blood, sampled on the day of vaccination. Written as DNA, the CDR3 is TGCGCCAGCAGCCAAGGGGGCAGGGGGAGCACTGAAGCTTTCTTT. This encodes CASSQGGRGSTEAFF.